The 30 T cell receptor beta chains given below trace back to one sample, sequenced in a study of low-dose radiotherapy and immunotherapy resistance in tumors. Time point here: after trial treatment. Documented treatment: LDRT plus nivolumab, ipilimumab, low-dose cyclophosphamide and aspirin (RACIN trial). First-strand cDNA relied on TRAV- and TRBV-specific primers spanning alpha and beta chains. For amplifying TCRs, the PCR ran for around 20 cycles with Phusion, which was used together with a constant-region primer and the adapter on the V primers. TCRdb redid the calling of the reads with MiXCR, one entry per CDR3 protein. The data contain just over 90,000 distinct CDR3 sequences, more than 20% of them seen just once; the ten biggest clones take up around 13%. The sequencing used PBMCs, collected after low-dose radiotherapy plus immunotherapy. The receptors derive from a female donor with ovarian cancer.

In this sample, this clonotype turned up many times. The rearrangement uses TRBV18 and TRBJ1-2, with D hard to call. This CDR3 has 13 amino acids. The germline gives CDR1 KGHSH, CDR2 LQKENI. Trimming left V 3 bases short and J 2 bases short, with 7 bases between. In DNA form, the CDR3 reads TGTGCCAGCTCACCCGTCTCGAACTATGGCTACACCTTC. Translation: CASSPVSNYGYTF.

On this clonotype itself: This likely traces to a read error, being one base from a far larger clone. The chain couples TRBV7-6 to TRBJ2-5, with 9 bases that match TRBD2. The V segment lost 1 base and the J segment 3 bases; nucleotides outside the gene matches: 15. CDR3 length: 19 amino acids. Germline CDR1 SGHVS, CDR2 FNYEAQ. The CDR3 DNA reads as TGTGCCAGCAGCTTAGTAATTGGCGCTAGCGGGACTTACAAAGAGACCCAGTACTTC. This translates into CASSLVIGASGTYKETQYF.

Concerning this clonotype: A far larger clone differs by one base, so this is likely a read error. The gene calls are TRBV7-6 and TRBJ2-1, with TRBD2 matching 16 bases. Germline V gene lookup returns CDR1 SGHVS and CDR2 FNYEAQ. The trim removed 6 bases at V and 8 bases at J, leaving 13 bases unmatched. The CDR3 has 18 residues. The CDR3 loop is CASRSIPGTSGRVDEQFF. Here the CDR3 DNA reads TGTGCCAGCAGGTCCATTCCGGGGACTAGCGGGAGGGTCGATGAGCAGTTCTTC.

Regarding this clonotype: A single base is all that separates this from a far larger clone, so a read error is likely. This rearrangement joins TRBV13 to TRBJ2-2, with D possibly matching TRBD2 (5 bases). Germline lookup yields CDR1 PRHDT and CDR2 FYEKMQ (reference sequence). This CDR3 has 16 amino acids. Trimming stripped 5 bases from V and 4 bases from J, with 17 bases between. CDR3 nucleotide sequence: TGTGCCAGCAGCCCAGATTCCGGCGGACTCACCGGGGAGCTGTTTTTT. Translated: CASSPDSGGLTGELFF.

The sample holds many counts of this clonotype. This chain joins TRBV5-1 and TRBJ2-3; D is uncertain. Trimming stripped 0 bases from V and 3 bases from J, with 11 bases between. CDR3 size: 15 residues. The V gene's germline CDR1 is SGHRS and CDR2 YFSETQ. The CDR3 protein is CASSLASRQTDTQYF. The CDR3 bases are TGCGCCAGCAGCTTGGCGTCAAGACAAACAGATACGCAGTATTTT.

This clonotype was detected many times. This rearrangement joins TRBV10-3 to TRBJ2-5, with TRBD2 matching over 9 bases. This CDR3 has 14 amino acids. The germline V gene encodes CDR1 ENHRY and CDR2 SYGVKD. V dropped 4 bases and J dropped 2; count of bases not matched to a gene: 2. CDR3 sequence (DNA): TGTGCCATCAGTGTGGCGGGAGGGCAAGAGACCCAGTACTTC. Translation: CAISVAGGQETQYF.

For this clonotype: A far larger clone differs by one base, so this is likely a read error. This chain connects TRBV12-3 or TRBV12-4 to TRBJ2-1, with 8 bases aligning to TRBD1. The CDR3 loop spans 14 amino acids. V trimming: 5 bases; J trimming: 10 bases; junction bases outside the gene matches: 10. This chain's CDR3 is CASSQDREVHEQFF. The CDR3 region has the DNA TGTGCCAGCAGTCAGGACAGGGAGGTCCACGAGCAGTTCTTC.

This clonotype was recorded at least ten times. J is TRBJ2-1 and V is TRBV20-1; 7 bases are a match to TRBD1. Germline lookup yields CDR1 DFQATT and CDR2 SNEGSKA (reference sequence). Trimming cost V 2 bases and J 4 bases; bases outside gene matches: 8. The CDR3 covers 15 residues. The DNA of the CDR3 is TGCAGTGCTAGATTGGACAGGAAAACATACAATGAGCAGTTCTTC. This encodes CSARLDRKTYNEQFF.

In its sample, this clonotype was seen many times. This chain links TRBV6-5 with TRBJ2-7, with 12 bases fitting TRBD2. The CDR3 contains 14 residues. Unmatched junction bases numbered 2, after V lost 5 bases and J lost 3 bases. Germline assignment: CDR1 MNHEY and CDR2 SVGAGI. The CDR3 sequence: CASSLAGGNYEQYF. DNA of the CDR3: TGTGCCAGCAGTCTAGCGGGAGGGAACTACGAGCAGTACTTC.

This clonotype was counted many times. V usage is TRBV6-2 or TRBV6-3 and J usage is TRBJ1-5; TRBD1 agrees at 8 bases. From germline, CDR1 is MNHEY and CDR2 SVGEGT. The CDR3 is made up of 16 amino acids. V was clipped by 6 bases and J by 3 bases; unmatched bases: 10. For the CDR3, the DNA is TGTGCCAGCAGGCAGGACAGGGACTTTTCCAATCAGCCCCAGCATTTT. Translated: CASRQDRDFSNQPQHF.

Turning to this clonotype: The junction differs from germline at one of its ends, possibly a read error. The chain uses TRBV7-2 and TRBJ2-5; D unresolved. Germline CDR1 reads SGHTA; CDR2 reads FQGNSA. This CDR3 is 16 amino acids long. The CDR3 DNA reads TGTGCCAACAGCTTAGTAGCATCGGACGGCCAAGAGACCCAGTACTTC. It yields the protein CANSLVASDGQETQYF.

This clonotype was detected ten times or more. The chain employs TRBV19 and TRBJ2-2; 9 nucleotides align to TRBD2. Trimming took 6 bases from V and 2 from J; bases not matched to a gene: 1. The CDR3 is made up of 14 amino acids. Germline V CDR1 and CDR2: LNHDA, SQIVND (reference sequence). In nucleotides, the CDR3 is TGTGCCAGTAGGCGGGAGGGAAACACCGGGGAGCTGTTTTTT. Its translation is CASRREGNTGELFF.

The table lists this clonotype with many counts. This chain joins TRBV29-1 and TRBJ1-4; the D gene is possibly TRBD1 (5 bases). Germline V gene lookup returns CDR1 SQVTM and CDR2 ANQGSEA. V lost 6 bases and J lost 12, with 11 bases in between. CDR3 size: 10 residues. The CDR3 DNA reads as TGCAGCGTGGGGGAGTCCGAACTGTTTTTT. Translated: CSVGESELFF.

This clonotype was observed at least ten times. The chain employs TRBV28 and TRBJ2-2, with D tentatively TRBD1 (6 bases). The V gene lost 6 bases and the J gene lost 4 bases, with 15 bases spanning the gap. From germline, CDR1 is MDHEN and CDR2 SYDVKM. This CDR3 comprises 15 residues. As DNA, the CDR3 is TGTGCCAGCAGGGTATCCGGGACACCCACCGGGGAGCTGTTTTTT. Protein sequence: CASRVSGTPTGELFF.

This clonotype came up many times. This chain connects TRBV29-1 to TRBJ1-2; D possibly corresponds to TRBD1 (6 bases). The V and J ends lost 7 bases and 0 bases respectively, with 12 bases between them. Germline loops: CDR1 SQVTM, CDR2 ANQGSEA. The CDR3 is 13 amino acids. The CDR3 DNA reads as TGCAGCGCTACGGAGGGGGCTAACTATGGCTACACCTTC. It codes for CSATEGANYGYTF.

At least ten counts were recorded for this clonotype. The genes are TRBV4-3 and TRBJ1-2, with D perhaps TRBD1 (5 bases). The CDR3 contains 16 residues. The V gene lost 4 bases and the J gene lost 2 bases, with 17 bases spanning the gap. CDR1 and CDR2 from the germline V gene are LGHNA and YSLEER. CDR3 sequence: CASSPSEAGGNYGYTF. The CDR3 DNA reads TGCGCCAGCAGCCCGTCGGAGGCGGGGGGAAACTATGGCTACACCTTC.

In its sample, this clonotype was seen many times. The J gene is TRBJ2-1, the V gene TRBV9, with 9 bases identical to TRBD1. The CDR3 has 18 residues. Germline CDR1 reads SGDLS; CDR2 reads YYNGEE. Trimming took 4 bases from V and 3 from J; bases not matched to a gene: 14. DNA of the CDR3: TGTGCCAGCAGCTATCGGGACAGGGAACCCTCCTACTACAATGAGCAGTTCTTC. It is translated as CASSYRDREPSYYNEQFF.

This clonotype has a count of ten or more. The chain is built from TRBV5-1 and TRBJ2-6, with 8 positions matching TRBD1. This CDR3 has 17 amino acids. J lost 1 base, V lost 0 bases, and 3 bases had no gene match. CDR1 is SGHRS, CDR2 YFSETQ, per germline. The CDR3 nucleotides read TGCGCCAGCAGCTTGGCGCAGGGGGCTTCTGGGGCCAACGTCCTGACTTTC. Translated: CASSLAQGASGANVLTF.

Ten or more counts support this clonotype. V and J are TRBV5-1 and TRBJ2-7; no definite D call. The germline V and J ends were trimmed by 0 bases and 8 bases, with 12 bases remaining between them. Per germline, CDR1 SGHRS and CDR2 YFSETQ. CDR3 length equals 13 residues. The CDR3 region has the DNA TGCGCCAGCAGCTTGGACGGAGCTACGAAGCAGTACTTC. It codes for CASSLDGATKQYF.

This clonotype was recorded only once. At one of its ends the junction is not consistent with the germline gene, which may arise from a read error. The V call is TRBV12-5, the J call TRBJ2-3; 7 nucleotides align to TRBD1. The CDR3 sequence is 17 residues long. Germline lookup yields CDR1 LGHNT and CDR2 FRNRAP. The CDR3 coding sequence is TGTGCTAGTGGTTTCCATACGACAGGGCGTAGCACAGGTACGCAGTATTTT. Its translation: CASGFHTTGRSTGTQYF.

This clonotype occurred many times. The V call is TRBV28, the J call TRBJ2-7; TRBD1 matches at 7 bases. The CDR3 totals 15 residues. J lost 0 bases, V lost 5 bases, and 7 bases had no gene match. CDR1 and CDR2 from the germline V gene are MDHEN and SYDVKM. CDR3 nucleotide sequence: TGTGCCAGCAGTATAGGGGGCATGAGCTCCTACGAGCAGTACTTC. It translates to CASSIGGMSSYEQYF.

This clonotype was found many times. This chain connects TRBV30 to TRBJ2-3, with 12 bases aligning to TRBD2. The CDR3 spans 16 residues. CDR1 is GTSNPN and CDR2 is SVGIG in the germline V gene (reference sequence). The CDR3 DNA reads TGTGCTGGGCTTGCTAGCGGGAGGGCCGTTACAGATACGCAGTATTTT. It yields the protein CAGLASGRAVTDTQYF.

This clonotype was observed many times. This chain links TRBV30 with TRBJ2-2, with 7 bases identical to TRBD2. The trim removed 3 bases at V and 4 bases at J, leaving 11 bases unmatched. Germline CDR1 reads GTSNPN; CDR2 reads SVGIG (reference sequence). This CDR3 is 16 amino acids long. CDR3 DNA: TGTGCCTGGAGGATAATGGCGGGAGTACCCACCGGGGAGCTGTTTTTT. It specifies CAWRIMAGVPTGELFF.

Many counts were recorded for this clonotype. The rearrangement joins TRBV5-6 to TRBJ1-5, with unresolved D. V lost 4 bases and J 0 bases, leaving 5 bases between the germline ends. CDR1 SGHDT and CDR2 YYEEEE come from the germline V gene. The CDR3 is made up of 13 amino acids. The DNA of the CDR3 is TGTGCCAGCAGCGAATATAGCAATCAGCCCCAGCATTTT. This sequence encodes CASSEYSNQPQHF.

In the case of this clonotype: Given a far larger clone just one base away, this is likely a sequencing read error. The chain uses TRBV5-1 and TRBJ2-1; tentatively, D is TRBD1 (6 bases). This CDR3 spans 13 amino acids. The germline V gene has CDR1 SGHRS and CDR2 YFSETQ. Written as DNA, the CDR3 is TGTGCCAGCAGCCAGGGGCCAACCTACGAGCAGTTCTTC. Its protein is CASSQGPTYEQFF. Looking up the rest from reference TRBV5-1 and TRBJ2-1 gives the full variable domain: KAGVTQTPRYLIKTRGQQVTLSCSPISGHRSVSWYQQTPGQGLQFLFEYFSETQRNKGNFPGRFSGRQFSNSRSEMNVSTLELGDSALYLCASSQGPTYEQFFGPGTRLTVL.

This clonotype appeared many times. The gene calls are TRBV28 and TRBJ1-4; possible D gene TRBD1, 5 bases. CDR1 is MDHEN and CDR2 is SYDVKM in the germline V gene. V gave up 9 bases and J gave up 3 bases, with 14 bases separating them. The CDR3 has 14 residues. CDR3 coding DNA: TGTGCCAGTAAAAATACAGGCCCTAATGAAAAACTGTTTTTT. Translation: CASKNTGPNEKLFF.

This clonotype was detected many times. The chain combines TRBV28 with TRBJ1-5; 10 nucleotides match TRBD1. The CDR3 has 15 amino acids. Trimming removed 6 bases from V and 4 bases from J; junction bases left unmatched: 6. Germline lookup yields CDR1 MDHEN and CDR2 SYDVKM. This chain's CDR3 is CASRVPGQGNQPQHF. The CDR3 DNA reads TGTGCCAGCAGAGTACCGGGACAGGGGAATCAGCCCCAGCATTTT.

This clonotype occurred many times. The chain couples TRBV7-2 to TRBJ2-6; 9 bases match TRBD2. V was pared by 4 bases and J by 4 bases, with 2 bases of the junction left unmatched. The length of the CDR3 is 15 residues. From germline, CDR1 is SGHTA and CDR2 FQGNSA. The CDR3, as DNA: TGTGCCAGCAGCTACGGGACTAGCGGGGCCAACGTCCTGACTTTC. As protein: CASSYGTSGANVLTF.

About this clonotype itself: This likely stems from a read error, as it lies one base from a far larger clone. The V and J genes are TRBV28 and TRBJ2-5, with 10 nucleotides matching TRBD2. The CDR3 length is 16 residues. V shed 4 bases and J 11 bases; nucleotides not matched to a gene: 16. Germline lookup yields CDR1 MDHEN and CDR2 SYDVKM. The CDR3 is CASSSVSGGQYNEQYF. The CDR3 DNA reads TGTGCCAGCAGTTCGGTTAGCGGGGGGCAATACAATGAGCAGTACTTC. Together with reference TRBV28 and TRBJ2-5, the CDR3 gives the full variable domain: DVKVTQSSRYLVKRTGEKVFLECVQDMDHENMFWYRQDPGLGLRLIYFSYDVKMKEKGDIPEGYSVSREKKERFSLILESASTNQTSMYLCASSSVSGGQYNEQYFGPGTRLLVL.

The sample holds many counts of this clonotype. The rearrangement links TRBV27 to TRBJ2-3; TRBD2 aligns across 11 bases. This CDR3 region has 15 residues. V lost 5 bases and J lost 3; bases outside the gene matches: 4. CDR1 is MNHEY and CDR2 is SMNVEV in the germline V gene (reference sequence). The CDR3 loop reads CASSGLAGLTDTQYF. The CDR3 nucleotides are TGTGCCAGCAGTGGACTAGCGGGTTTGACAGATACGCAGTATTTT.